This T cell receptor (beta chain) stems from a study of cytomegalovirus exposure and HLA in healthy donors. Whole-study results and caveats: Per a later analysis, HLA-associated TCR beta chains showed more clonal expansion than other, equally common TCR beta chains.

Germline-derived CDR1 and CDR2 are SNHLY and FYNNEI. V gave up 6 bases and J gave up 3 bases; unmatched junction bases: 6. CDR3 length: 14 amino acids. A note on this clone: Its antigen remains unidentified.

The PCR had 60 Vbeta and 13 Jbeta primers. TCRdb's table, derived via immunoSEQ multiplex PCR, lists solely in-frame clones and lacks some. In the table there are about 120,000 clones, about 73% of which are singletons. The clonotype was recovered from a woman in her twenties or thirties in good health and CMV-seropositive. The V gene is TRBV2, the J gene TRBJ1-1, with 8 bases that match TRBD1. The sequenced sample consisted of PBMCs. CDR3 in DNA: TGTGCCAGCAGCCAGGACAGGGAGGACACTGAAGCTTTCTTT. Translation gives CASSQDREDTEAFF.